What follows describes a single TCR beta chain. This entry is derived from a study of technical replicates of blood from several donors. This CDR3 spans 16 amino acids. The V gene lost 2 bases and the J gene lost 0 bases, with 12 bases spanning the gap. From germline, CDR1 is MNHNY and CDR2 SVGAGI (reference sequence). Using immunoSEQ multiplex PCR, the repertoire was profiled, and TCRdb retains in-frame clones only, with some absent. The profile shows roughly 50,000 clones, 93% of them singletons. This sequence originates from a human donor in good health. Some clones in this sample may be carry-over from other donors' samples. V gene TRBV6-6 combines with J gene TRBJ2-3; possibly TRBD1 for D (6 bases). The specimen sequenced was PBMCs. CDR3 nucleotide sequence: TGTGCCAGCAGTTACGGCGACAGGTCTAGCACAGATACGCAGTATTTT. It translates to CASSYGDRSSTDTQYF.